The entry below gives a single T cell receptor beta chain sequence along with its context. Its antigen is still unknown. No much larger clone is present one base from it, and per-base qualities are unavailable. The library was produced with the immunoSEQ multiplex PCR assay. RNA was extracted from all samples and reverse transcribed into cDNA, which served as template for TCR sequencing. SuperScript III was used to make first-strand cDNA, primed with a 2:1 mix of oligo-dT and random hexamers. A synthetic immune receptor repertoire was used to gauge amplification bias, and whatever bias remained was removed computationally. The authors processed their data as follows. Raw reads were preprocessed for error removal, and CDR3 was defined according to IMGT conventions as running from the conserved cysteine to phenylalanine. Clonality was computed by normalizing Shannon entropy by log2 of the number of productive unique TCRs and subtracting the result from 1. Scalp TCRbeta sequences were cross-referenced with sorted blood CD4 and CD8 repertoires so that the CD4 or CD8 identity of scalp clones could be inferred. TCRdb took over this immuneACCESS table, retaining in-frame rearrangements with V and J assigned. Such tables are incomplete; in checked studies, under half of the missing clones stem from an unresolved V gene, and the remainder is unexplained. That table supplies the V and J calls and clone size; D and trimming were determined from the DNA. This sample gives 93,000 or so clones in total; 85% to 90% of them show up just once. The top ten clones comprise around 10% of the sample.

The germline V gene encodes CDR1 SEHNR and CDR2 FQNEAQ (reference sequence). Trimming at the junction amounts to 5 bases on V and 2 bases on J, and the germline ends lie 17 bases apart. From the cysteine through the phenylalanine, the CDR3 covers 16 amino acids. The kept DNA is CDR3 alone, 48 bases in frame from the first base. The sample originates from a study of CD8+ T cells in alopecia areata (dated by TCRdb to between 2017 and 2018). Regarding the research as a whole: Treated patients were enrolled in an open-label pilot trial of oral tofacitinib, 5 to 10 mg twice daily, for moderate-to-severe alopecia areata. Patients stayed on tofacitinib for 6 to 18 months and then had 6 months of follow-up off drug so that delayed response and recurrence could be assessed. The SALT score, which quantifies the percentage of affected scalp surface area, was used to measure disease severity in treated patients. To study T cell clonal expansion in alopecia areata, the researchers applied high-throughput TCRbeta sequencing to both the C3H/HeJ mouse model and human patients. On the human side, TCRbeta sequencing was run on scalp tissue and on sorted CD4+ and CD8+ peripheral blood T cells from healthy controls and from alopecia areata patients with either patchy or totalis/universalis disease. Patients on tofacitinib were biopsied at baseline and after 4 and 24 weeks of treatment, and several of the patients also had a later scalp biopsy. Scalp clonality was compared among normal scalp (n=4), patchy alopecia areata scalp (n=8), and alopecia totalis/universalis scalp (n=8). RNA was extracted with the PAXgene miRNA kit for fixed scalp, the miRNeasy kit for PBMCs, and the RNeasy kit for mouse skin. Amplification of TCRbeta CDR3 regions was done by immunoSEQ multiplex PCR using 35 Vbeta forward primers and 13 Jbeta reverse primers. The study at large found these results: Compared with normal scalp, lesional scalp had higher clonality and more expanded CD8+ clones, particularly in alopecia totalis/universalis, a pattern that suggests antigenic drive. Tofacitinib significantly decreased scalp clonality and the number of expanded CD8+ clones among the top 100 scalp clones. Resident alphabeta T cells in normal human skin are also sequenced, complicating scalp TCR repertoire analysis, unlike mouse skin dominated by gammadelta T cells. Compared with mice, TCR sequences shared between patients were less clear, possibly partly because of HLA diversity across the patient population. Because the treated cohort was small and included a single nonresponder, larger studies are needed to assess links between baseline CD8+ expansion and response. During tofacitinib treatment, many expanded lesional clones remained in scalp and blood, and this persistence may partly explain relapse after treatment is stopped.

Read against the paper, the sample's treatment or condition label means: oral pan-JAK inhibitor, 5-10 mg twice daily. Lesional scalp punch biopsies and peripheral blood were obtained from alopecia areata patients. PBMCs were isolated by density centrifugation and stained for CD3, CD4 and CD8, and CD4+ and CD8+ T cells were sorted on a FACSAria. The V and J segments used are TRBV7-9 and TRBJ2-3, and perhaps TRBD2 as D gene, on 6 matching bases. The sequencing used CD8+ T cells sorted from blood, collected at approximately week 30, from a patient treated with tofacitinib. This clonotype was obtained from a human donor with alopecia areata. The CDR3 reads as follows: CASSRSTGGTTDTQYF. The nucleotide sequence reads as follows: TGTGCCAGCAGCCGATCGACTGGGGGGACCACAGATACGCAGTATTTT.